The rows below give T cell receptor beta chains drawn from one sample of a study of cytomegalovirus exposure and HLA in healthy donors. Here immunoSEQ multiplex PCR was the method, and the copy in TCRdb shows in-frame clones only, minus some. Of over 150,000 clones in the sample, more than 70% were seen once. Specimen: PBMCs. The receptors were sampled from a woman aged 40 to 49 in good health and CMV-seropositive. Each CDR3 is given with its conserved first and last residue. The D gene is left open where the match is weak. Some rows mark clone size as missing; the rest say once, few, many or name a class of expanded clone.

clone size: NA; D gene: NA; CDR3 length: 17; V gene: TRBV27; J gene: TRBJ1-5; CDR3 DNA: TGTGCCAGCAGCCGAAACGGGAGTTACTATAGCAATCAGCCCCAGCATTTT; CDR3 protein: CASSRNGSYYSNQPQHF
clone size: NA; D gene: TRBD1; CDR3 length: 14; V gene: TRBV28; J gene: TRBJ1-4; CDR3 DNA: TGTGCCAGCAGACAGGGGGCGCTTCGTGAAAAACTGTTTTTT; CDR3 protein: CASRQGALREKLFF
clone size: NA; D gene: TRBD1; CDR3 length: 14; V gene: TRBV7-3; J gene: TRBJ1-3; CDR3 DNA: TGTGCCAGCAGCCCGACAGGGTTTGGAAACACCATATATTTT; CDR3 protein: CASSPTGFGNTIYF
clone size: NA; D gene: NA; CDR3 length: 13; V gene: TRBV9; J gene: TRBJ2-1; CDR3 DNA: TGTGCCAGCAGCGTAGCGGGAGAGAATGAGCAGTTCTTC; CDR3 protein: CASSVAGENEQFF
clone size: once; D gene: TRBD2; CDR3 length: 16; V gene: TRBV18; J gene: TRBJ2-1; CDR3 DNA: TGTGCCAGCTCGCCCATCATCAGCGGGAGGTTCAATGAGCAGTTCTTC; CDR3 protein: CASSPIISGRFNEQFF
clone size: NA; D gene: TRBD2; CDR3 length: 16; V gene: TRBV9; J gene: TRBJ2-5; CDR3 DNA: TGTGCCAGCAGCGTAACAGAACTAGCGGGACGTGAGACCCAGTACTTC; CDR3 protein: CASSVTELAGRETQYF
clone size: NA; D gene: TRBD1; CDR3 length: 15; V gene: TRBV6-6; J gene: TRBJ2-7; CDR3 DNA: TGTGCCAGCAGTTCGCGGGACAGGGGGCGGTACGAGCAGTACTTC; CDR3 protein: CASSSRDRGRYEQYF
clone size: once; D gene: TRBD2; CDR3 length: 15; V gene: TRBV19; J gene: TRBJ2-3; CDR3 DNA: TGTGCCAGTAGTATGCTAGCGGGAGGGCCTGATACGCAGTATTTT; CDR3 protein: CASSMLAGGPDTQYF
clone size: few; D gene: TRBD1; CDR3 length: 15; V gene: TRBV30; J gene: TRBJ2-2; CDR3 DNA: TGTGCCTGGAGTAACAGGGGGCTCGACACCGGGGAGCTGTTTTTT; CDR3 protein: CAWSNRGLDTGELFF
clone size: NA; D gene: NA; CDR3 length: 14; V gene: TRBV5-1; J gene: TRBJ2-1; CDR3 DNA: TGCGCCAGCAGCTTGGTAGGGGCCAACAATGAGCAGTTCTTC; CDR3 protein: CASSLVGANNEQFF
clone size: NA; D gene: NA; CDR3 length: 15; V gene: TRBV7-2; J gene: TRBJ2-2; CDR3 DNA: TGTGCCAGCAGCCCCTGGGGGAGAGGGGGCGGGGAGCTGTTTTTT; CDR3 protein: CASSPWGRGGGELFF
clone size: NA; D gene: NA; CDR3 length: 12; V gene: TRBV30; J gene: TRBJ1-3; CDR3 DNA: TGTGCCTGGAGTGTACAAGGAAACACCATATATTTT; CDR3 protein: CAWSVQGNTIYF
clone size: NA; D gene: NA; CDR3 length: 17; V gene: TRBV28; J gene: TRBJ1-2; CDR3 DNA: TGTGCCAGCAGGCCTGCGGGTGCGGGCGCCTCAAGCAGCGGCTACACCTTC; CDR3 protein: CASRPAGAGASSSGYTF
clone size: NA; D gene: TRBD2; CDR3 length: 17; V gene: TRBV5-1; J gene: TRBJ2-5; CDR3 DNA: TGCGCCAGCAGCTGGCGGGGACTAGCGGGAGGGGAAGAGACCCAGTACTTC; CDR3 protein: CASSWRGLAGGEETQYF
clone size: NA; D gene: NA; CDR3 length: 11; V gene: TRBV27; J gene: TRBJ1-2; CDR3 DNA: TGTGCCAGCGGACAGAACTATGGCTACACCTTC; CDR3 protein: CASGQNYGYTF
clone size: NA; D gene: TRBD1; CDR3 length: 14; V gene: TRBV7-9; J gene: TRBJ2-7; CDR3 DNA: TGTGCCAGCAGGCTGACAGGGGGCACTTCCGAGCAGTACTTC; CDR3 protein: CASRLTGGTSEQYF
clone size: NA; D gene: TRBD1; CDR3 length: 11; V gene: TRBV30; J gene: TRBJ1-3; CDR3 DNA: TGTGCCTGGAGTCCGGACAGGGTGTTATATTTT; CDR3 protein: CAWSPDRVLYF
clone size: NA; D gene: TRBD2; CDR3 length: 15; V gene: TRBV30; J gene: TRBJ2-1; CDR3 DNA: TGTGCCTGGAACCACGGGACTAGCGCCTACAATGAGCAGTTCTTC; CDR3 protein: CAWNHGTSAYNEQFF
clone size: NA; D gene: NA; CDR3 length: 14; V gene: TRBV6-1; J gene: TRBJ1-5; CDR3 DNA: TGTGCCAGCAGCCCAGGAGGGAGGGGTCAGCCCCAGCATTTT; CDR3 protein: CASSPGGRGQPQHF
clone size: NA; D gene: TRBD1; CDR3 length: 15; V gene: TRBV5-1; J gene: TRBJ2-1; CDR3 DNA: TGCGCCAGCGGGGTACGGGACAGCTCCTACAATGAGCAGTTCTTC; CDR3 protein: CASGVRDSSYNEQFF
clone size: NA; D gene: NA; CDR3 length: 16; V gene: TRBV25-1; J gene: TRBJ2-3; CDR3 DNA: TGTGCCAGCAGTTTCCGTAGCTACTCTAGCACAGATACGCAGTATTTT; CDR3 protein: CASSFRSYSSTDTQYF
clone size: NA; D gene: NA; CDR3 length: 15; V gene: TRBV12-5; J gene: TRBJ2-7; CDR3 DNA: TGTGCTAGTGGTTTGGAAACTAGGACTTTCTACGAGCAGTACTTC; CDR3 protein: CASGLETRTFYEQYF
clone size: NA; D gene: TRBD2; CDR3 length: 17; V gene: TRBV27; J gene: TRBJ2-7; CDR3 DNA: TGTGCCAGCAGCCCTTACGGCGGGCTAGCGGAGATCTACGAGCAGTACTTC; CDR3 protein: CASSPYGGLAEIYEQYF